This TCR beta chain originates from a study of blood T cell repertoires in COVID-19. This CDR3 contains 14 residues. Germline CDR1 is SGHKS and CDR2 is YYEKEE (reference sequence). The V end was cut by 4 bases, the J end by 3 bases, with 11 bases between. Libraries were prepared by immunoSEQ multiplex PCR; TCRdb keeps only in-frame clonotypes and omits some of them. Of roughly 160,000 clones in the sample, over 75% are singletons; the top ten hold about 6.5%. The origin of this receptor is a woman in her 50s who had recovered from COVID-19. The V call is TRBV5-5, the J call TRBJ1-5, with D possibly matching TRBD1 (6 bases). The material sequenced was PBMCs or T cells enriched from blood (not recorded which). The CDR3 reads CASSPQGLNQPQHF. Written as DNA, the CDR3 is TGTGCCAGCAGCCCACAGGGCCTCAATCAGCCCCAGCATTTT.